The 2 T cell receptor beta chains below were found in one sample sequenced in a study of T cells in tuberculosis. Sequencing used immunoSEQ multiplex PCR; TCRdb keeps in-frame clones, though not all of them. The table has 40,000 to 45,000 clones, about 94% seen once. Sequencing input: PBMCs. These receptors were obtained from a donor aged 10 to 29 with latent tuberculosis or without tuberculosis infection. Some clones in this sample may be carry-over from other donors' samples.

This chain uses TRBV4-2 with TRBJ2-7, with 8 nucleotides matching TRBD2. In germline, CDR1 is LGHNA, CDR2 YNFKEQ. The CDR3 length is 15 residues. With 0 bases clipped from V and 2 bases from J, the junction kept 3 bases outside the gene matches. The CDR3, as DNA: TGTGCCAGCAGCCAAGAGGCGGGAGGAACCTACGAGCAGTACTTC. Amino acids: CASSQEAGGTYEQYF.

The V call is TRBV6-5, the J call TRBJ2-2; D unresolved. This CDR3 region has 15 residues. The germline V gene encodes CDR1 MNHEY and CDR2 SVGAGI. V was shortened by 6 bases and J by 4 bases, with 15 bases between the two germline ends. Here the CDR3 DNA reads TGTGCCAGCAGCCTGAGTCTGGCGGCCACCGGGGAGCTGTTTTTT. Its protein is CASSLSLAATGELFF.